This entry concerns a single T cell receptor (beta chain). The entry originates in a study of blood T cell repertoires in COVID-19. Study-level background: Sites in the United States, Italy and Spain provided acute and convalescent COVID-19 samples. From T cells, B-cell-depleted T cells, or PBMCs came the material, which was cDNA or gDNA.

In the study's own analysis: Amplified reference gene primers provided the basis for estimating nucleated cell counts. Clones were read by immunoSEQ multiplex PCR, and TCRdb kept only the in-frame ones, dropping some. V and J calls plus clone size are reproduced from that table; the DNA served to infer D and trimming. This table holds 60,000 or so clones, roughly 71% found once. Germline V gene sequence: CDR1 MDHEN, CDR2 SYDVKM. V gave up 6 bases and J gave up 5 bases, with 25 bases separating them. This CDR3 is built from 17 residues. The V call is TRBV28, the J call TRBJ1-2; the D gene is possibly TRBD1 (6 bases). The sample comprised peripheral blood. This TCR was sampled from a woman aged 80 or over with acute or convalescent COVID-19. CDR3 in amino acids: CASRAIQGRGFGYGYTF. DNA of the CDR3: TGTGCCAGCAGGGCGATACAGGGAAGGGGTTTTGGGTATGGCTACACCTTC.